This TCR beta chain comes out of a study of cytomegalovirus exposure and HLA in healthy donors. CDR1 is MGHRA and CDR2 is YSYEKL in the germline V gene. The V end was cut by 4 bases, the J end by 5 bases, with 33 bases between. The CDR3 runs to 21 residues. A word on this clone: The antigen remains unidentified.

Findings and caveats of the study: The majority of TCR sequences were rare, yet some public TCRs appeared in many donors. The authors reported that TCR beta sequences could predict HLA-A and HLA-B alleles. These predictions were accurate for most subjects in the first cohort. In a later analysis, V- and J-gene trimming of beta chains associated with a DCLRE1C missense variant, replicated independently. Follow-up analysis seemed to connect common viral pathogens with several of the most significant clusters identified.

Amplification used 60 Vbeta primers and 13 Jbeta primers. Assay used: immunoSEQ multiplex PCR; TCRdb lists only in-frame clones, some missing. The sample includes about 130,000 clones, about 71% seen only once; the top ten take about 2.2%. The TCR originated in a woman in her sixties in good health and CMV-seropositive. Input material: PBMCs. The chain carries TRBV4-1 and TRBJ1-5, with D uncertain. As DNA, the CDR3 is TGCGCCAGCAGCCCCCATCGCCGAACCCATTACCGCTCGGACGGGGATCAGCCCCAGCATTTT. This codes for CASSPHRRTHYRSDGDQPQHF.